This TCR beta chain was sequenced during a study of blood T cell repertoires in COVID-19. Background on the study: Some COVID-19 samples were acute and others convalescent; all came from the United States, Italy and Spain.

Authors' methods: Reference gene primer amplification yielded estimated nucleated cell counts. Profiled with immunoSEQ multiplex PCR; TCRdb holds only in-frame clones, not every one. D and trimming were read from the DNA, whereas the V and J calls and clone size are those reported in that table. This sample has around 200,000 clones, with roughly 80% found just once. The CDR3 runs 13 residues. The V gene lost 6 bases and the J gene lost 3 bases, with 11 bases spanning the gap. The chain employs TRBV12-3 or TRBV12-4 and TRBJ1-1; D possibly corresponds to TRBD1 (6 bases). The TCR sequence derives from a woman at least 80 years old with active or convalescent COVID-19. The sample was peripheral blood. The CDR3 coding sequence is TGTGCCAGCAGCCTTACAGGGTACACTGAAGCTTTCTTT. Amino acids: CASSLTGYTEAFF.